The source of this T cell receptor (beta chain) is a study of OX40 agonist ivuxolimab in advanced cancers. Study information: Patients with prior anti-PD-1, anti-PD-L1 or anti-CTLA-4 therapy were eligible; 35% to 45% had some. General study findings and limits: Antigen specificity was not determined for the expanded peripheral T cells. Also showing low normalized T-cell clonal expansion were some of the nonresponders.

As concerns this clone: Its antigen is unknown.

The assay was immunoSEQ multiplex PCR, and TCRdb's table has in-frame clones only and misses some. The data contain tens of thousands of clones, 75% to 95% of them seen just once; the ten biggest clones take up more than 0.35%. This specimen consisted of CD4+ or CD8+ T cells sorted from blood, obtained in a trial of the OX40 agonist ivuxolimab. The source is an adult with an advanced solid tumor such as melanoma, head and neck, liver or kidney cancer.

The CDR3 spells CASSSRVNTEAFF. CDR3 DNA sequence: TGCGCCAGCAGCTCCAGGGTGAACACTGAAGCTTTCTTT. V gene TRBV5-1 combines with J gene TRBJ1-1, with D possibly TRBD1 on 5 matching bases. The CDR3 runs to 13 residues. Deletions cut 3 bases from V and 0 bases from J, with 6 bases between. Germline CDR1 and CDR2: SGHRS and YFSETQ.